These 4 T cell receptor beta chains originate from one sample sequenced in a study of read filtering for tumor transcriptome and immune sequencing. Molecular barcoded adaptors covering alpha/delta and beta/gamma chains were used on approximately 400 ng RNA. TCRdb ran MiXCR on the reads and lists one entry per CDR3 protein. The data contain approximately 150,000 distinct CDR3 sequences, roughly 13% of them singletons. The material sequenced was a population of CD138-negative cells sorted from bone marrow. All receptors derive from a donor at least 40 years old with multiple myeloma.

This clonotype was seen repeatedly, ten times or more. The CDR3 is CASSTGTFSYNEQFF. The CDR3 DNA follows: TGTGCCAGCAGCACCGGGACTTTCTCCTACAATGAGCAGTTCTTC. The rearrangement links TRBV3-1 to TRBJ2-1; tentative D call: TRBD2 (6 bases). The CDR3 contains 15 residues. V lost 5 bases and J lost 0, with 11 bases in between. Germline CDR1 LGHDT, CDR2 YNNKEL (reference sequence).

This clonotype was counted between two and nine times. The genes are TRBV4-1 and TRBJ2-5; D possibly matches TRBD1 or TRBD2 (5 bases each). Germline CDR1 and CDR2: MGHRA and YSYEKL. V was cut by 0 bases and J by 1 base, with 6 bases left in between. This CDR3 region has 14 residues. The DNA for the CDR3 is TGCGCCAGCAGCCAAGACGGGACCCAAGAGACCCAGTACTTC. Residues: CASSQDGTQETQYF.

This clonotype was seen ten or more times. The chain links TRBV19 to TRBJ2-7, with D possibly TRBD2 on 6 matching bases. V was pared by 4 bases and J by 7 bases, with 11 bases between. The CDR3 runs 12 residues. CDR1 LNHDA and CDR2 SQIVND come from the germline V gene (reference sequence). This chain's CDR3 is CASSTGAGEQYF. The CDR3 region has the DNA TGTGCCAGTAGTACAGGAGCGGGTGAGCAGTACTTC. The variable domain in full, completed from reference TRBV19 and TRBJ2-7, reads DGGITQSPKYLFRKEGQNVTLSCEQNLNHDAMYWYRQDPGQGLRLIYYSQIVNDFQKGDIAEGYSVSREKKESFPLTVTSAQKNPTAFYLCASSTGAGEQYFGPGTRLTVT.

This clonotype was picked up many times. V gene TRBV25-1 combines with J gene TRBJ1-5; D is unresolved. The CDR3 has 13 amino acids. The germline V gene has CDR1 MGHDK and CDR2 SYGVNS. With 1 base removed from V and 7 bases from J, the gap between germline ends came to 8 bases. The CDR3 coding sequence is TGTGCCAGCAGTGAATCAGGTTTCCAGCCCCAGCATTTT. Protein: CASSESGFQPQHF.